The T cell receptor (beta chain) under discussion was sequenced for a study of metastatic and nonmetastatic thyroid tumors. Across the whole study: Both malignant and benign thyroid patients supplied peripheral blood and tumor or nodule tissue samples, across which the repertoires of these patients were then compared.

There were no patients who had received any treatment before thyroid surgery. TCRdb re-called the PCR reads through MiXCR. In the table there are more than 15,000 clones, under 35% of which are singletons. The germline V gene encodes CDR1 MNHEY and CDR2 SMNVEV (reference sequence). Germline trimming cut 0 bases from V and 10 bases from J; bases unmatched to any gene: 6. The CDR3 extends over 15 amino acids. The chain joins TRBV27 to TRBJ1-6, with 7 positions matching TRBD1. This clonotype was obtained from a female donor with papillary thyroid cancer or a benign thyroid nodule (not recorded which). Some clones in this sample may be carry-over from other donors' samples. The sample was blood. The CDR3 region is CASSLSSTGRSPLHF. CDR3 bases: TGTGCCAGCAGTTTATCGTCGACAGGGCGGTCACCCCTCCACTTT.